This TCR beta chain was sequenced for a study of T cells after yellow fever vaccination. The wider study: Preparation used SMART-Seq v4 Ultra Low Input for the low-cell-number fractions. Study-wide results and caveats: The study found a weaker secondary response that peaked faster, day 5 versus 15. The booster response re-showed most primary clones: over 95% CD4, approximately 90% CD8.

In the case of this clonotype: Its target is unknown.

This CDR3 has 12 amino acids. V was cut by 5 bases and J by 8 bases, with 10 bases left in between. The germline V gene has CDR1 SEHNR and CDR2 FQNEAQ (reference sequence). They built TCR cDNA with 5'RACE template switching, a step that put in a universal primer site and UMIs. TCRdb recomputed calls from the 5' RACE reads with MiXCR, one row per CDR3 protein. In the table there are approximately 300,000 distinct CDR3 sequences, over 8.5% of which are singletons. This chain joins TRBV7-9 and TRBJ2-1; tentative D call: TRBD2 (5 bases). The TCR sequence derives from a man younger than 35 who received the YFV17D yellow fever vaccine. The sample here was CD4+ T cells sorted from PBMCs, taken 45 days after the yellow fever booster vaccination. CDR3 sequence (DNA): TGTGCCAGCAGCCCTGCGAGGGATGAGCAGTTCTTC. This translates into CASSPARDEQFF.